This entry features one T cell receptor beta chain sequence. Its binding antigen is unknown. Base quality data are lacking; no much larger clone is found one base away. This sample is drawn from a study of blood T cell repertoires in COVID-19 (dated by TCRdb to about 2020). Turning to the overall study: Samples from collaborators originated in the United States, Italy and Spain and spanned both the acute and convalescent phases of COVID-19. Samples were obtained from the ongoing ImmuneRACE study (first 160 participants) and from about 1,300 subjects provided by 6 global collaborators. The dataset comprised deeply sampled blood TCRbeta repertoires from subjects exposed to, actively infected with, or recovered from COVID-19. Where HLA class I and class II types were available, the types were taken from metadata supplied by the sample provider, not from assay-based typing. The repertoires were made available in a free public database intended to serve as a resource for research on the immune response to SARS-CoV-2. The prospective study material was composed of cDNA or gDNA derived from T cells, B-cell-depleted T cells, or PBMCs. The sample metadata nearly always contained a de-identified subject ID, COVID-19 status, age in years and sex. On the study overall, not on this receptor specifically: How much clinical and demographic metadata was included differed by source and by participant, and the metadata was provided uncurated.

TCRbeta CDR3 regions were amplified from genomic DNA using the immunoSEQ Assay, a bias-controlled multiplex PCR. Per the original workflow: Within the assay, amplification of reference gene primers was used to estimate how many nucleated cells each sample contained. To quantify the absolute abundance of each unique TCRbeta CDR3 rearrangement, sequence reads were collapsed and filtered. For each sample, productive Simpson clonality was calculated by taking the square root of Simpson's diversity index across productive rearrangements. TCRdb mirrors the immuneACCESS table, restricted to in-frame sequences. Some clones are absent from its copies; in checked studies, under half trace to an unresolved V gene, and the reason for the others is unknown. V, J and clone size reflect that table, while D and trimming were determined from the DNA. The sample profile shows 250,000 or so clones; about 80% of them were found once. The ten most abundant clones make up more than 3% of the sample.

Via the germline V gene, CDR1 is MNHEY and CDR2 SVGEGT. V was cut back by 6 bases and J by 9 bases, leaving a gap of 15 bases between them. Taken from cysteine to phenylalanine, the CDR3 has 14 residues. Only the CDR3 part of the read is kept: 42 bases, read in frame from the first base. Participants in the prospective study were enrolled through a virtual design, were aged about 18 to 90 years, and lived in 24 United States geographic areas. In the prospective study, participants were assigned to cohorts based on the clinical history participants reported in a screening survey and a study questionnaire. Recovered participants in ImmuneRACE Cohort 3 were defined by two consecutive negative NP/OP PCR tests, clearance by a healthcare professional, or resolution of symptoms. Mobile phlebotomists in the prospective study collected whole blood, serum and a nasopharyngeal or oropharyngeal swab from every participant. Prospective study participants could optionally give additional blood draws and questionnaires over a roughly two-month period. Before DNA extraction, prospective study blood samples were shipped either frozen or at room temperature.

The sequence derives from a man between 50 and 59 years old who had recovered from COVID-19. The sequenced sample was PBMCs or T cells enriched from blood (not recorded which). The chain couples TRBV6-2 or TRBV6-3 to TRBJ1-6; the D gene is possibly TRBD1, with 5 bases matching. The CDR3 amino acid sequence is: CASSRDRFGSPLHF. Read as DNA, the sequence is TGTGCCAGCAGCAGAGACAGATTTGGTTCACCCCTCCACTTT.